By sample fraction, the clone carrying this T cell receptor (delta chain) is medium-sized (0.01 to 0.1%). This specimen comes from a study of gamma-delta chains in newborns, infants, children. At the level of the study: Microbial exposure reportedly drives polyclonal innate γδ T cell expansion after birth.

The germline V gene encodes CDR1 NSMFDY and CDR2 ISSIKDK. The CDR3 spans 16 residues. V was clipped by 0 bases and J by 5 bases; unmatched bases: 9. TCRdb reprocessed the reads using CATT. The sample lists about 5,200 delta-chain clones; approximately 3.5% were seen once. Sequencing was done on a sample of blood. The genes are TRAV29/DV5 and TRDJ2, with TRDD3 matching over 8 bases. This TCR derives from a child who was a newborn, infant or young child, either healthy, febrile or measles-vaccinated (not recorded which). DNA for the CDR3: TGTGCAGCAAGCGATCCACACTGGGGGTTCACAGCACAACTCTTCTTT. Protein product: CAASDPHWGFTAQLFF.